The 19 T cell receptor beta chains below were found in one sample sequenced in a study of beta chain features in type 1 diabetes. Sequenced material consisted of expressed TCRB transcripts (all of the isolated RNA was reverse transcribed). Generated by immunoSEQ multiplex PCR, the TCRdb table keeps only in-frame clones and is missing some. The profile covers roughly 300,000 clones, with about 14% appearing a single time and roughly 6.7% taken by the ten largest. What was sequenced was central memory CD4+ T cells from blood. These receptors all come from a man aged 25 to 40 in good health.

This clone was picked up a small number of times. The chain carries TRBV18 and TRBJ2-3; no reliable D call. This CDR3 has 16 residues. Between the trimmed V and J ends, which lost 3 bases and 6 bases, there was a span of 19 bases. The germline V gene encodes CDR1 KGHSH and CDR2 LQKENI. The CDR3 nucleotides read TGTGCCAGCTCACCGCTCAATGGGGTCGGGTTGGATACGCAGTATTTT. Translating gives CASSPLNGVGLDTQYF.

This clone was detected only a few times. The chain's CDR3 is CASSPSLAGYTDTQYF. CDR3 in DNA: TGTGCCAGCAGCCCCTCCCTAGCGGGTTATACAGATACGCAGTATTTT. V gene TRBV7-9 combines with J gene TRBJ2-3, with TRBD2 identical over 8 bases. Germline CDR1 is SEHNR and CDR2 is FQNEAQ (reference sequence). V was pared by 5 bases and J by 3 bases, with 10 bases of the junction left unmatched. The CDR3 is made up of 16 amino acids.

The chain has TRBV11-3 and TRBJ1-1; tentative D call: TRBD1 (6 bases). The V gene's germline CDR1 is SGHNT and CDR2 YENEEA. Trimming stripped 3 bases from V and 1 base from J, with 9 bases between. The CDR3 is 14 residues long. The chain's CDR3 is CASSFGTRNTEAFF. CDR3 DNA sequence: TGTGCCAGCAGCTTTGGGACAAGGAACACTGAAGCTTTCTTT.

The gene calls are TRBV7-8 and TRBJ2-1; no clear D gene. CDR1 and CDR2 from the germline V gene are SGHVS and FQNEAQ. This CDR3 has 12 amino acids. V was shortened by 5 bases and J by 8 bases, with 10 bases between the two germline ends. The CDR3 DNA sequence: TGTGCCAGCAGCCCCTCCCGGTATGAGCAGTTCTTC. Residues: CASSPSRYEQFF.

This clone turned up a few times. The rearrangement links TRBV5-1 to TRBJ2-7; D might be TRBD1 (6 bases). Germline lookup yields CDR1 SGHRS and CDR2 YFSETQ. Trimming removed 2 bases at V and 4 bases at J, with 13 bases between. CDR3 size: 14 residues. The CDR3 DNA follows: TGCGCCAGCAGCTTAGGCAGGGGAGTTTACGAGCAGTACTTC. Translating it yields CASSLGRGVYEQYF.

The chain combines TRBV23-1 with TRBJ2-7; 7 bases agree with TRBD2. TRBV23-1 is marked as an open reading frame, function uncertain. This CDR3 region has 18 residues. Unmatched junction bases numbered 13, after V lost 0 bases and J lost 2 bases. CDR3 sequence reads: CASSQSSGKPLFPYEQYV. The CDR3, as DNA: TGCGCCAGCAGTCAATCGAGCGGGAAACCTCTCTTCCCCTACGAGCAGTACGTC.

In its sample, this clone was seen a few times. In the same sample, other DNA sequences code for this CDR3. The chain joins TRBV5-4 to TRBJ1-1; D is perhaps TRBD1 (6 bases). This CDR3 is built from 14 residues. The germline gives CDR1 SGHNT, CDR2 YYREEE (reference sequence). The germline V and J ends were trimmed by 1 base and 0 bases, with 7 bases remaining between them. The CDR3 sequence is CASSLKGVNTEAFF. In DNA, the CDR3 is TGTGCCAGCAGCTTGAAGGGGGTGAACACTGAAGCTTTCTTT.

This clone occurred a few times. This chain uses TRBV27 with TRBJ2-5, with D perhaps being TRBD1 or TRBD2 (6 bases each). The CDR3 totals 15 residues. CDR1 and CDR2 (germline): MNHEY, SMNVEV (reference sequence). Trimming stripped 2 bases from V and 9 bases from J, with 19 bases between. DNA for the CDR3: TGTGCCAGCAGTTTAGAGGGGGATGGGCCGGGGGCCCAGTACTTC. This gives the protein CASSLEGDGPGAQYF.

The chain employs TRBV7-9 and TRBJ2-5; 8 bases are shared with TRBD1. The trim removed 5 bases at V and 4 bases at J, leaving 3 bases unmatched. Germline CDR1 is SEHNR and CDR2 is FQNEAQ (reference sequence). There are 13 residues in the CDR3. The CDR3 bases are TGTGCCAGCAGCAGAGGACAGGGAGAGACCCAGTACTTC. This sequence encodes CASSRGQGETQYF.

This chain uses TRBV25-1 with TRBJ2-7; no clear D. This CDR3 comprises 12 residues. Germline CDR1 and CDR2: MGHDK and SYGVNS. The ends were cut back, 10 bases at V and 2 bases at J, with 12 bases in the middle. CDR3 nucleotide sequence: TGTGCCACCCCCGCCACTACCTACGAGCAGTACGTC. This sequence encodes CATPATTYEQYV.

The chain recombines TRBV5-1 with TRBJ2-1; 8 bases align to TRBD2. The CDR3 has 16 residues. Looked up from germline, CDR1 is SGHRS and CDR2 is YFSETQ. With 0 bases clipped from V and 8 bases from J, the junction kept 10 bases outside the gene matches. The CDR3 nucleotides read TGCGCCAGCAGCTTGGGTTCGGGCGGGAGGTTCTATGAGCAGTTCTTC. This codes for CASSLGSGGRFYEQFF.

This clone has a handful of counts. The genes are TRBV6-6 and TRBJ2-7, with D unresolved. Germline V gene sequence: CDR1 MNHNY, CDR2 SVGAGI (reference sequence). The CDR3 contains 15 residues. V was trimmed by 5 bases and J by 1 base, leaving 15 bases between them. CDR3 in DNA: TGTGCCAGCAGTGTTGGGAATTTCCCTTCCTACGAGCAGTACTTC. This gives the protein CASSVGNFPSYEQYF.

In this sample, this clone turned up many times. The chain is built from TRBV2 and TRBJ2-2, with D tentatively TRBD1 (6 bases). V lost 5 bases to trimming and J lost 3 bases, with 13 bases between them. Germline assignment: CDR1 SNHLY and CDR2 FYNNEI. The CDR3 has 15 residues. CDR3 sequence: CASSNQRGYTGELFF. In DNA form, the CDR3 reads TGTGCCAGCAGTAACCAGAGGGGGTACACCGGGGAGCTGTTTTTT.

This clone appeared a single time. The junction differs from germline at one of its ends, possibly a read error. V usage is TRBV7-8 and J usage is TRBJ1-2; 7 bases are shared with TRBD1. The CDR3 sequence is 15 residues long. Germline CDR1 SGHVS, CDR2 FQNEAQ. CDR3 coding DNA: TGTGCCAGCAGCGTAGCGACAGGGACTGGCTATGGCTACACCTTC. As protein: CASSVATGTGYGYTF.

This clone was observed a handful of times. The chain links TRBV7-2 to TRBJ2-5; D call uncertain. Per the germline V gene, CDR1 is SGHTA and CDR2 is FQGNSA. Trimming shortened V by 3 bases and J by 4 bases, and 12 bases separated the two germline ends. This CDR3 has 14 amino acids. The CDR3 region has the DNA TGTGCCAGCAGCTTGGACCGAGTTCTAGAGACCCAGTACTTC. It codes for CASSLDRVLETQYF.

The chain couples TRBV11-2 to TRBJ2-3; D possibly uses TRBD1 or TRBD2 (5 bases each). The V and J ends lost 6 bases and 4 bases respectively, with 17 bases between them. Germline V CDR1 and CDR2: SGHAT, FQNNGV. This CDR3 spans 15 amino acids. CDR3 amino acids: CASRRDPDLSDTQYF. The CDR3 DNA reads TGTGCCAGCAGAAGGGACCCAGATCTTTCAGATACGCAGTATTTT.

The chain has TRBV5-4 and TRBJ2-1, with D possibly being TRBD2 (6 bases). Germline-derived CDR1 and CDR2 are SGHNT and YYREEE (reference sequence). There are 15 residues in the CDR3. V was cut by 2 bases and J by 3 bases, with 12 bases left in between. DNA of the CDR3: TGTGCCAGCAGCTTAGCGGGTACCTACTACAATGAGCAGTTCTTC. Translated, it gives CASSLAGTYYNEQFF.

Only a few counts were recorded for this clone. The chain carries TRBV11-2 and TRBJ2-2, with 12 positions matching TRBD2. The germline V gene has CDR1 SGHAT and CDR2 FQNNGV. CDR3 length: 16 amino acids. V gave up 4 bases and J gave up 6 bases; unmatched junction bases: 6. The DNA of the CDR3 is TGTGCCAGCAGCTCTGACGGACTAGCGGGACCCGGGGAGCTGTTTTTT. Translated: CASSSDGLAGPGELFF. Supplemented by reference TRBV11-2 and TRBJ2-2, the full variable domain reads EAGVAQSPRYKIIEKRQSVAFWCNPISGHATLYWYQQILGQGPKLLIQFQNNGVVDDSQLPKDRFSAERLKGVDSTLKIQPAKLEDSAVYLCASSSDGLAGPGELFFGEGSRLTVL.

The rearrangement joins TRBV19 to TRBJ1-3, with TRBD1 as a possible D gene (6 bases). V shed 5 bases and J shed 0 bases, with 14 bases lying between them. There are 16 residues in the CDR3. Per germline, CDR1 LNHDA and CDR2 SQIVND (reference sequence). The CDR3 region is CASSSPGDSSGNTIYF. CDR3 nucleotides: TGTGCCAGTAGTTCGCCAGGGGACTCCTCTGGAAACACCATATATTTT.